Listed below are T cell receptor beta chains from one sample, sequenced in a study of cytomegalovirus exposure and HLA in healthy donors. Repertoires were generated with immunoSEQ multiplex PCR, while TCRdb's copy carries only in-frame clones and drops some. The sample lists 62,000 or so clones; about 89% were seen once. Sequencing was performed on PBMCs. These receptors were collected from a man younger than 35 in good health and CMV-seronegative. CDR3s include the opening cysteine and the closing phenylalanine or tryptophan. A D gene is named only where the DNA matches it firmly. A row's size may be missing; if present it is once, few, many or a size class.

J gene	clone size	V gene	CDR3 length	D gene	CDR3 DNA	CDR3 protein
TRBJ1-1	NA	TRBV28	13	NA	TGTGCCAGCAGCCCGGTACTGAACACTGAAGCTTTCTTT	CASSPVLNTEAFF
TRBJ2-2	NA	TRBV5-1	16	TRBD1	TGCGCCAGCAGCCTAACCGGGACAGGGGACACCGGGGAGCTGTTTTTT	CASSLTGTGDTGELFF
TRBJ2-2	NA	TRBV5-1	16	NA	TGCGCCAGCAGCTTGCGGGGGGCCTCGAACACCGGGGAGCTGTTTTTT	CASSLRGASNTGELFF
TRBJ1-6	once	TRBV4-1	11	NA	TGCGCCAGCAGTCACCAGGGTCTTCTCCACTTT	CASSHQGLLHF
TRBJ2-3	NA	TRBV7-2	12	NA	TGTGCCAGCAGCGCGGGCAAGGATACGCAGTATTTT	CASSAGKDTQYF
TRBJ2-7	NA	TRBV27	14	TRBD2	TGTGCCAGCAGTCCTGCGGGGGGCACCTACGAGCAGTACTTC	CASSPAGGTYEQYF
TRBJ2-7	NA	TRBV29-1	11	NA	TGCAGCGGGTACAGGGCCTACGAGCAGTACTTC	CSGYRAYEQYF
TRBJ2-2	NA	TRBV13	14	NA	TGTGCCACCACGGGGTTCGGTGGCACCGGGGAGCTGTTTTTT	CATTGFGGTGELFF
TRBJ1-1	NA	TRBV30	12	NA	TGTGCCTGGGGGGACAAGAACACTGAAGCTTTCTTT	CAWGDKNTEAFF
TRBJ1-1	NA	TRBV28	13	NA	TGTGCCAGCAGTTTACAGGGGAGTGCTGAAGCTTTCTTT	CASSLQGSAEAFF
TRBJ2-5	NA	TRBV5-8	16	TRBD1	TGTGCCAGCAGCTACTACAGGGGCGGGTACCAAGAGACCCAGTACTTC	CASSYYRGGYQETQYF
TRBJ2-7	NA	TRBV5-1	15	TRBD1	TGCGCCAGCAGCTTGGTTGGGACAGGGGTACACGAGCAGTACTTC	CASSLVGTGVHEQYF
TRBJ2-3	NA	TRBV4-1	12	NA	TGCGCCAGCAGCCACCAGGCAGATACGCAGTATTTT	CASSHQADTQYF
TRBJ1-5	NA	TRBV30	12	NA	TGTGCCTCCCGACAGGGCAATCAGCCCCAGCATTTT	CASRQGNQPQHF
TRBJ2-2	NA	TRBV6-6	15	NA	TGTGCCAGCAGTTACTCACGCGCCGCAACCGGGGAGCTGTTTTTT	CASSYSRAATGELFF
TRBJ2-1	NA	TRBV7-9	14	TRBD1	TGTGCCAGCACCATGACAGGGGAGTACAATGAGCAGTTCTTC	CASTMTGEYNEQFF
TRBJ2-1	NA	TRBV28	15	TRBD1	TGTGCCAGCACCCAGACAGGGAAAACCTACAATGAGCAGTTCTTC	CASTQTGKTYNEQFF
TRBJ1-6	NA	TRBV4-2	14	NA	TGTGCCAGCAGCCAAGATCCTTCCCTCTCACCCCTCCACTTT	CASSQDPSLSPLHF
TRBJ1-4	NA	TRBV9	14	NA	TGTGCCAGCAGCGTAGCAGGGACTAATGAAAAACTGTTTTTT	CASSVAGTNEKLFF
TRBJ2-5	few	TRBV13	16	TRBD2	TGTGCCAGCAGCTTCCTTCTGGGGGAGGGAGCAGAGACCCAGTACTTC	CASSFLLGEGAETQYF
TRBJ1-5	NA	TRBV2	15	NA	TGTGCCAGCAGCCCCGACGGGGGAGGAAATCAGCCCCAGCATTTT	CASSPDGGGNQPQHF
TRBJ1-1	NA	TRBV19	14	TRBD1	TGTGCCAGTAGTATGCAGGGGGGGAACACTGAAGCTTTCTTT	CASSMQGGNTEAFF
TRBJ2-7	once	TRBV28	13	NA	TGTGCCAGCCTGGACACGTCGGAGTACGAGCAGTACTTC	CASLDTSEYEQYF
TRBJ2-2	NA	TRBV7-3	12	NA	TGTGCCAGCAGCGGGCGAACCGGGGAGCTGTTTTTT	CASSGRTGELFF
TRBJ2-5	NA	TRBV13	14	TRBD2	TGTGCCAGCAGCGGAACTAGCGGCCAAGAGACCCAGTACTTC	CASSGTSGQETQYF
TRBJ2-2	once	TRBV7-3	14	NA	TGTGCCAGCAGCCCCAGCGGAAACACCGGGGAGCTGTTTTTT	CASSPSGNTGELFF
TRBJ2-7	NA	TRBV6-5	14	TRBD1	TGTGCCAGCAGTTACAGGCAGGGGGCCTACGAGCAGTACTTC	CASSYRQGAYEQYF